This is a list of T cell receptor beta chains from one sample in a study of T cell responses to AZD1222 COVID-19 vaccine. TCRdb keeps only in-frame clones here, not all; method: immunoSEQ multiplex PCR. The sample consists of some 130,000 clones, approximately 85% of them appearing once. Here the sequenced sample was peripheral blood, taken on day 0 of AZD1222 vaccination. The origin of the receptors is an adult in good health. Each CDR3 is given with its conserved first and last residue. A D gene is named only where the DNA matches it firmly. Expanded clones get a size class; other rows say once, few or many, or leave the size out.

.,few,TRBJ1-1,TRBV4-2,TGTGCCAGCAGCCAAGATACAGGGAGGTCTGAAGCTTTCTTT,CASSQDTGRSEAFF
.,.,TRBJ2-7,TRBV7-2,TGTGCCAGCTCGGGGGCCTACGAGCAGTACTTC,CASSGAYEQYF
TRBD1,.,TRBJ2-2,TRBV5-4,TGTGCCAGCAGCTTTGGGACAGCTACTGGGGAGCTGTTTTTT,CASSFGTATGELFF
TRBD1,.,TRBJ1-2,TRBV7-9,TGTGCCAGCAGGACGACAGGGGGCCAGGATAAGTACGGCTACACCTTC,CASRTTGGQDKYGYTF
TRBD1,.,TRBJ1-4,TRBV4-1,TGCGCCAGCTCCCCCGGGAGGGGGCTGGTTGAAAAACTGTTTTTT,CASSPGRGLVEKLFF
TRBD1,.,TRBJ1-2,TRBV19,TGTGCCAGTAGTCCTCAGACAGGGGTTGGTGGCTACACCTTC,CASSPQTGVGGYTF
.,.,TRBJ1-5,TRBV7-2,TGTGCCAGCAGCTTGGGAGTCGGGGATCAGCCCCAGCATTTT,CASSLGVGDQPQHF
TRBD2,.,TRBJ2-3,TRBV10-1,TGCGCCAGCAGTGTGAGCCTAGCGGGGCAGGGGGATACGCAGTATTTT,CASSVSLAGQGDTQYF
.,.,TRBJ2-2,TRBV18,TGTGCCAGCTCCCCCCAGCGTACGAACACCGGGGAGCTGTTTTTT,CASSPQRTNTGELFF
.,.,TRBJ1-1,TRBV12-3/TRBV12-4,TGTGCCAGCAGTTTCAAGCGGACTGAAGCTTTCTTT,CASSFKRTEAFF
.,once,TRBJ1-2,TRBV19,TGTGCCAGTAGTATGTCCGCCTATGGCTACACCTTC,CASSMSAYGYTF
.,.,TRBJ2-1,TRBV18,TGTGCCAGCTCACTCGGCTCCTACAATGAGCAGTTCTTC,CASSLGSYNEQFF
.,.,TRBJ2-1,TRBV4-1,TGCGCCAGCAGCCCCCTAGGCAAGGGGGTGAATGAGCAGTTCTTC,CASSPLGKGVNEQFF
TRBD1,.,TRBJ1-2,TRBV11-2,TGTGCCAGCAGCCCCGTCGGGGACAGACAAAATAGAGGCTACACCTTC,CASSPVGDRQNRGYTF
.,.,TRBJ1-2,TRBV6-6,TGTGCCAGCAGTTACTTGGGCTCTTCTAACTATGGCTACACCTTC,CASSYLGSSNYGYTF
.,.,TRBJ2-2,TRBV7-6,TGTGCCAGCAGCTTAGAAGCGGTAACCGGGGAGCTGTTTTTT,CASSLEAVTGELFF
TRBD1,.,TRBJ1-2,TRBV24-1,TGTGCCACCAGTGACCCAGGGACAGGGGGCTACACCTTC,CATSDPGTGGYTF
.,.,TRBJ1-6,TRBV15,TGTGCCACCAGCAGAGATCAGAAATATTCACCCCTCCACTTT,CATSRDQKYSPLHF
.,.,TRBJ2-7,TRBV5-1,TGCGCCAGCAGCTTGGGAGACAGAACTTTCTCCTACGAGCAGTACTTC,CASSLGDRTFSYEQYF
.,.,TRBJ1-6,TRBV6-5,TGTGCCAGCAACCAGGACACCAGTTATTCACCCCTCCACTTT,CASNQDTSYSPLHF
.,many,TRBJ1-3,TRBV12-5,TGTGCTAGTGATGAAACGGGATTTATCTCTGGAAACACCATATATTTT,CASDETGFISGNTIYF
.,.,TRBJ1-5,TRBV18,TGTGCCAGCTCACCGGAGGCCGCGAGTCCCCAGCATTTT,CASSPEAASPQHF
.,.,TRBJ2-7,TRBV9,TGTGCCAGCAGCGATGGGGACTTCTACGAGCAGTACTTC,CASSDGDFYEQYF
.,.,TRBJ2-5,TRBV7-9,TGTGCCAGCAGCAGCGGATGGTCCCGACAAGAGACCCAGTACTTC,CASSSGWSRQETQYF
TRBD1,.,TRBJ1-6,TRBV2,TGTGCCAGCAGAGTGGGACAGGGGGCCAATTCACCCCTCCACTTT,CASRVGQGANSPLHF
.,.,TRBJ1-5,TRBV6-5,TGTGCCAGCTTGGAAGGGGCCTTCAATCAGCCCCAGCATTTT,CASLEGAFNQPQHF
.,.,TRBJ1-5,TRBV4-1,TGCGCCAGCAGCCAATCCCACGCAGGGAATCAGCCCCAGCATTTT,CASSQSHAGNQPQHF
TRBD1,.,TRBJ1-1,TRBV7-9,TGTGCCAGCGTTATGGGACAGAATTTGAACACTGAAGCTTTCTTT,CASVMGQNLNTEAFF
.,once,TRBJ1-1,TRBV28,TGTGCCAGCAGGCTACAGGGTACTGAAGCTTTCTTT,CASRLQGTEAFF